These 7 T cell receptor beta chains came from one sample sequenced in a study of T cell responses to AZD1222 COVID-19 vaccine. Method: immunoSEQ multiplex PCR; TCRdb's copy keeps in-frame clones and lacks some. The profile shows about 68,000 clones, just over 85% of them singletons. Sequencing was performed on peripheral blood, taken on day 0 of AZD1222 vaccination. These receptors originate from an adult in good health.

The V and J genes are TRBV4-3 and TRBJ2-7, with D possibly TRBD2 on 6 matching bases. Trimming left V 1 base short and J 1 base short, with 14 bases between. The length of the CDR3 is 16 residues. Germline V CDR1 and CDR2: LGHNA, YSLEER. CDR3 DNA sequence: TGCGCCAGCAGCCAAGGTACCGGGACTGGGTCCTACGAGCAGTACTTC. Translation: CASSQGTGTGSYEQYF.

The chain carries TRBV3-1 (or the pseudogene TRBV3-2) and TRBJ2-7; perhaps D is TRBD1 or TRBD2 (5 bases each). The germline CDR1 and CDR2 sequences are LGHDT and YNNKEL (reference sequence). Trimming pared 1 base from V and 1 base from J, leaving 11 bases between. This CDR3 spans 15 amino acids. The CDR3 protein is CASSQAGTNSYEQYF. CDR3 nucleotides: TGTGCCAGCAGCCAAGCAGGGACCAATTCCTACGAGCAGTACTTC.

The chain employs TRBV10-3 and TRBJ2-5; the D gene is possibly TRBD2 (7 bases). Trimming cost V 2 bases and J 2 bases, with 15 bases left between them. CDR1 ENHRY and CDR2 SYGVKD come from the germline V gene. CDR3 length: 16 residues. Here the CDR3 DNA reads TGTGCCATCAGTGAGAGGGGGGGTGCGGGGCAAGAGACCCAGTACTTC. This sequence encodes CAISERGGAGQETQYF.

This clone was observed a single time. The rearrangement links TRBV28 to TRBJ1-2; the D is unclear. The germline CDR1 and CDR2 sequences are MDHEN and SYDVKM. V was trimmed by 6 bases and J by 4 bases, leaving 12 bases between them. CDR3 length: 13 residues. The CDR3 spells CASSHDGIYGYTF. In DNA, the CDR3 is TGTGCCAGCAGCCACGACGGGATCTATGGCTACACCTTC.

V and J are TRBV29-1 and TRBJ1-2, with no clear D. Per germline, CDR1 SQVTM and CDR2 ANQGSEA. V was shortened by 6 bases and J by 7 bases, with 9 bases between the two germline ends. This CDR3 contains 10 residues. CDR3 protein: CSVEDSGYTF. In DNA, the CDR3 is TGCAGCGTCGAGGACTCTGGCTACACCTTC.

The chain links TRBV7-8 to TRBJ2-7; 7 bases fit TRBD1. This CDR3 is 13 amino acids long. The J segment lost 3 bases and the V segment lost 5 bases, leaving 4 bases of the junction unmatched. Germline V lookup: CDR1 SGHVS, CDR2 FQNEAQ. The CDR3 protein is CASSLGQYYEQYF. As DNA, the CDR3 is TGTGCCAGCAGCCTGGGACAGTACTACGAGCAGTACTTC.

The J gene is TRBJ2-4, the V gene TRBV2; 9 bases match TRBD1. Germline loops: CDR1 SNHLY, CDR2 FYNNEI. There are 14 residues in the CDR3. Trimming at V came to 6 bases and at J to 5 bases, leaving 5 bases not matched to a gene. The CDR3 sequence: CASRERTGENIQYF. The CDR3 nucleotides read TGTGCCAGCAGGGAACGGACAGGGGAAAACATTCAGTACTTC.